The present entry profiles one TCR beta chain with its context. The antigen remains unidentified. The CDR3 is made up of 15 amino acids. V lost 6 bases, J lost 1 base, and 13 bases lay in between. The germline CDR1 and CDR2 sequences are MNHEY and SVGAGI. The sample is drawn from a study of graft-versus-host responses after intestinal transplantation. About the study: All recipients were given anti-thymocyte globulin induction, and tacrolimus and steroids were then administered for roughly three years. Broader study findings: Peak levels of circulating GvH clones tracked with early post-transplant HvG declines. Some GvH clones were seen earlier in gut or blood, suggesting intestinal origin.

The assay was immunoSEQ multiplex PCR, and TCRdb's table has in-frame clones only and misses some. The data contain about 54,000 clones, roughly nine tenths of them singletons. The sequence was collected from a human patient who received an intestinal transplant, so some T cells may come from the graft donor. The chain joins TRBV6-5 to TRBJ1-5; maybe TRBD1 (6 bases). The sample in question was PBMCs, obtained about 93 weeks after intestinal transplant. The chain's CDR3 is CASRPQGGSNQPQHF. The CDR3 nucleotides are TGTGCCAGCAGACCACAGGGAGGGAGCAATCAGCCCCAGCATTTT.